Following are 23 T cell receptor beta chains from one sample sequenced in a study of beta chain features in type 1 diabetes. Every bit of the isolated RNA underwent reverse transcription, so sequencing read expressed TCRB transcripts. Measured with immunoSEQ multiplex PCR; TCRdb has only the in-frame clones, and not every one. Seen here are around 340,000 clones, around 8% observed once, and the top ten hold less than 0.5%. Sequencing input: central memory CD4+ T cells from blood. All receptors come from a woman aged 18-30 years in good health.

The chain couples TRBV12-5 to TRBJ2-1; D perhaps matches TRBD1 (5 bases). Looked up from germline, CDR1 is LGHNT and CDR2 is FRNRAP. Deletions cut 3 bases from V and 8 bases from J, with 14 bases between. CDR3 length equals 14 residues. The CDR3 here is CASGLGEFEYEQFF. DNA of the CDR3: TGTGCTAGTGGTTTAGGGGAATTCGAGTATGAGCAGTTCTTC.

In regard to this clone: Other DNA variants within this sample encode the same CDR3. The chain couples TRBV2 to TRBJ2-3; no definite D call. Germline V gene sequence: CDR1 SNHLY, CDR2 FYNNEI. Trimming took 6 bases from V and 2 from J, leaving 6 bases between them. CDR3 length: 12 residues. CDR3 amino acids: CASRRSTDTQYF. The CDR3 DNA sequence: TGTGCCAGCAGAAGGTCCACAGATACGCAGTATTTT.

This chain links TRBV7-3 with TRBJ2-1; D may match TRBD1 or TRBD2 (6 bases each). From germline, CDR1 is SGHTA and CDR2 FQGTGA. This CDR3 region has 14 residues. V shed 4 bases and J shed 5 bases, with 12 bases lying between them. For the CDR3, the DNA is TGTGCCAGCAGCTCAACGGGGGCCCACAATGAGCAGTTCTTC. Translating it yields CASSSTGAHNEQFF. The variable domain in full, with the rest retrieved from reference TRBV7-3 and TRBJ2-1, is GAGVSQTPSNKVTEKGKYVELRCDPISGHTALYWYRQSLGQGPEFLIYFQGTGAADDSGLPNDRFFAVRPEGSVSTLKIQRTERGDSAVYLCASSSTGAHNEQFFGPGTRLTVL.

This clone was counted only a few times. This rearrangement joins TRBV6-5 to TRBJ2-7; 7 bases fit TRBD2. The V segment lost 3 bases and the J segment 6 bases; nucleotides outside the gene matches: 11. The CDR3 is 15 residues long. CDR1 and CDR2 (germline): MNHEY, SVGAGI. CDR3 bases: TGTGCCAGCAGTTATTCGGCGGGAGAGGGTATCGAGCAGTACTTC. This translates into CASSYSAGEGIEQYF.

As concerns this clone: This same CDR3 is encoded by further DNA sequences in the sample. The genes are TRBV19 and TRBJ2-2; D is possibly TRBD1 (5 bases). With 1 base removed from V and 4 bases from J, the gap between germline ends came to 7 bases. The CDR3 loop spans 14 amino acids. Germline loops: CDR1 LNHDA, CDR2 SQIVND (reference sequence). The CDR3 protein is CASSIGQSTGELFF. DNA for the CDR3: TGTGCCAGTAGTATAGGACAGTCCACCGGGGAGCTGTTTTTT.

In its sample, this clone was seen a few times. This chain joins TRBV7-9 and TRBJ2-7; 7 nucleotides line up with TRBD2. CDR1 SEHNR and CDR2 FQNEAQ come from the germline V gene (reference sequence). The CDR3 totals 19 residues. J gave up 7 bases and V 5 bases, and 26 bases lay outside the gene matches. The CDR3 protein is CASSPLVGLPGRTPREQYF. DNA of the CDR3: TGTGCCAGCAGCCCATTAGTGGGGTTGCCCGGGAGGACCCCTCGTGAGCAGTACTTC. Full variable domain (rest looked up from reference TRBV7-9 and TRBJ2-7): DTGVSQNPRHKITKRGQNVTFRCDPISEHNRLYWYRQTLGQGPEFLTYFQNEAQLEKSRLLSDRFSAERPKGSFSTLEIQRTEQGDSAMYLCASSPLVGLPGRTPREQYFGPGTRLTVT.

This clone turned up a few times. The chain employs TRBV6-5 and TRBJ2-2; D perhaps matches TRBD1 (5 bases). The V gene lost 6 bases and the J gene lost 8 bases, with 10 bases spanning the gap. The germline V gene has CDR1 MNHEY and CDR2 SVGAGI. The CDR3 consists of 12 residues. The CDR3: CASSPHRGELFF. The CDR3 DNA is TGTGCCAGCAGCCCCCACAGGGGGGAGCTGTTTTTT.

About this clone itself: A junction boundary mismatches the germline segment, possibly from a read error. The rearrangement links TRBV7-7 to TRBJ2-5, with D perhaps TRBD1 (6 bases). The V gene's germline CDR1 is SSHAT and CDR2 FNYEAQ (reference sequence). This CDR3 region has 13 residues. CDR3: CASSTGQQETQYF. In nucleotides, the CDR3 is TGTGCTAGCAGCACGGGACAACAAGAGACCCAGTACTTC.

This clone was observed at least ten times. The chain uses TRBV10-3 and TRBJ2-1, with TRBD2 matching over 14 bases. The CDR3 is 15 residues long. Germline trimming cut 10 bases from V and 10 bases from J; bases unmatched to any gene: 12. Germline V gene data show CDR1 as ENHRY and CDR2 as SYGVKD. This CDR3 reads CATQPGLAGVSEQFF. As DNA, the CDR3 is TGTGCCACCCAACCGGGACTAGCGGGAGTGAGCGAGCAGTTCTTC.

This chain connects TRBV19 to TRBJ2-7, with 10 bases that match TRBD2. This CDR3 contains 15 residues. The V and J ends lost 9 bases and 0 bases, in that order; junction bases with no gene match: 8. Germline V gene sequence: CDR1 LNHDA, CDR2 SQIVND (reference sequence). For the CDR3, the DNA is TGTGCCAGCCGACTACTAGCGGGAACCTCCTACGAGCAGTACTTC. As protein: CASRLLAGTSYEQYF.

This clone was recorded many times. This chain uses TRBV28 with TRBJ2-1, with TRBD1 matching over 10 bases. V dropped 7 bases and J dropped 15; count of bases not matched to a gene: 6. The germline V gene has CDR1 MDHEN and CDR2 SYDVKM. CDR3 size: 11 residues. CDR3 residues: CASTPGQGLFF. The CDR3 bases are TGTGCCAGCACTCCGGGACAGGGGTTGTTCTTC.

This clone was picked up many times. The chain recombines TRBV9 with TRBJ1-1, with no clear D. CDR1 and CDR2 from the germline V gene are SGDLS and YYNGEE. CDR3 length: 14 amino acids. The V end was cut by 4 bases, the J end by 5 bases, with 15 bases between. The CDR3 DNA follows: TGTGCCAGCAGCCCCCACCTAGGGTGGACTGAAGCTTTCTTT. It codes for CASSPHLGWTEAFF.

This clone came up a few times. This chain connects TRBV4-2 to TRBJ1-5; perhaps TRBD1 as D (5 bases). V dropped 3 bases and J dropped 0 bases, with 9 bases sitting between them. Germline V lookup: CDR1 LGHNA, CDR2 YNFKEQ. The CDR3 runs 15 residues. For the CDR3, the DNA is TGTGCCAGCAGCCAGGGGCACTATAGCAATCAGCCCCAGCATTTT. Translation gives CASSQGHYSNQPQHF.

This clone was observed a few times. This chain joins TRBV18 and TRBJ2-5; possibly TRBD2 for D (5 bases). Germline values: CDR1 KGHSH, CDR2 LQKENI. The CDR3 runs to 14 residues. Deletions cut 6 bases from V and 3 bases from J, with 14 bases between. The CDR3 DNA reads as TGTGCCAGCTCCCTAGTGGCGGGCAAAGAGACCCAGTACTTC. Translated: CASSLVAGKETQYF.

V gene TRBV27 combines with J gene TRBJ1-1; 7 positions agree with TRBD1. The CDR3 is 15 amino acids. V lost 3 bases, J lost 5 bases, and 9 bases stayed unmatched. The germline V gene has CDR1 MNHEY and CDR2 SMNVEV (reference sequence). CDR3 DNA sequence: TGTGCCAGCAGTTTTCGGACAGGAGGAGGGACTGAAGCTTTCTTT. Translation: CASSFRTGGGTEAFF.

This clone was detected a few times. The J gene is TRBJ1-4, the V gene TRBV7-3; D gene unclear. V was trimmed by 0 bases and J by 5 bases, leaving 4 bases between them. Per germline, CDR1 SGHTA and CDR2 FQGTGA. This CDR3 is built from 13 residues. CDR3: CASSLTRNEKLFF. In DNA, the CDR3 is TGTGCCAGCAGCTTAACCAGAAATGAAAAACTGTTTTTT.

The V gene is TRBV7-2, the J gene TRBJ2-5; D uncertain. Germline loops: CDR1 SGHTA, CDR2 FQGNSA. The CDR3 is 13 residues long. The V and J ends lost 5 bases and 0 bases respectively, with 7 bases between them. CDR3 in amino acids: CASSVLDQETQYF. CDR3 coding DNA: TGTGCCAGCAGCGTACTTGACCAAGAGACCCAGTACTTC.

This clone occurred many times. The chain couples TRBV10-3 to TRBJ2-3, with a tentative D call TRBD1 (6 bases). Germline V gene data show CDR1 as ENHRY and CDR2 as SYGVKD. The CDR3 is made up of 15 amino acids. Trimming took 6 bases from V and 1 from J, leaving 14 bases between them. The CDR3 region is CAISSRGEGTDTQYF. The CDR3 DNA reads TGTGCCATCAGCTCCAGGGGAGAGGGCACAGATACGCAGTATTTT.

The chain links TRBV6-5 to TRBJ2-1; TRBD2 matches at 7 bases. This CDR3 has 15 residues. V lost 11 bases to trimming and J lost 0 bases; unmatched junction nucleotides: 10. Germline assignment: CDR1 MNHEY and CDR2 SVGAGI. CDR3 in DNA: TGTGCCGTGGGCGAGGCTAGCGGCTCCTACAATGAGCAGTTCTTC. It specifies CAVGEASGSYNEQFF.

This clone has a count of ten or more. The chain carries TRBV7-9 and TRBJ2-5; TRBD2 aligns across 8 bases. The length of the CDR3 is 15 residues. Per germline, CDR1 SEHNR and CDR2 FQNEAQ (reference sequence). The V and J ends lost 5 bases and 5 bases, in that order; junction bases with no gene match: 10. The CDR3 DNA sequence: TGTGCCAGCAGCACCGGGACTAGGGGACCGGAGACCCAGTACTTC. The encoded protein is CASSTGTRGPETQYF.

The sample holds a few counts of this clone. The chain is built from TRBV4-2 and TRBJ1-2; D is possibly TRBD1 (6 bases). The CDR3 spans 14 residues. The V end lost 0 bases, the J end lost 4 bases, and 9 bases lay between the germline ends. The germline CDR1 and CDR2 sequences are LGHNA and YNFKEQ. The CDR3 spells CASSQDRGPYGYTF. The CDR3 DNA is TGTGCCAGCAGCCAAGACCGGGGGCCCTATGGCTACACCTTC.

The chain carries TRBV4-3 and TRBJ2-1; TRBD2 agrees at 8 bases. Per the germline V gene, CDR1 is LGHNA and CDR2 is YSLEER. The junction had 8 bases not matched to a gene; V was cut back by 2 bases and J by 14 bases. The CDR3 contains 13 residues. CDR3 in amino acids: CASSQQPQREKFF. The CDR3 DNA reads TGCGCCAGCAGCCAACAACCCCAGCGGGAGAAGTTCTTC.

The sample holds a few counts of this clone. CDR3: CASSLVAGLHQETQYF. CDR3 sequence (DNA): TGCGCCAGCAGCTTGGTGGCAGGACTCCACCAAGAGACCCAGTACTTC. The chain is built from TRBV5-1 and TRBJ2-5; perhaps TRBD2 as D (5 bases). CDR1 and CDR2 from the germline V gene are SGHRS and YFSETQ. The CDR3 has 16 amino acids. V lost 0 bases and J 0 bases, leaving 12 bases between the germline ends.